One and the same sample provided the 9 T cell receptor beta chains below, sequenced in a study of T-cell memory formation after mild COVID-19. In TCRdb, the 5' RACE reads were re-called with MiXCR into one record per CDR3 protein. The repertoire has fewer than 250,000 distinct CDR3 sequences, approximately 15% of them found once; the top ten carry less than 2.5%. The sequencing sample was made of PBMCs or a T cell subset sorted from them (not recorded which). The receptor source for this set is an adult woman who had mild COVID-19 (a few samples of this study predate the infection). Cell type and time point are not known.

This clonotype occurred a few times. The rearrangement links TRBV4-3 to TRBJ1-2; D unresolved. Germline CDR1 reads LGHNA; CDR2 reads YSLEER. This CDR3 has 16 amino acids. V was clipped by 1 base and J by 5 bases, with 17 bases between them. The DNA of the CDR3 is TGCGCCAGCAGCCAAGGGAACCTGGGGTTGATTTATGGCTACACCTTC. Translating it yields CASSQGNLGLIYGYTF.

This clonotype has more than one count but fewer than ten. The chain couples TRBV7-3 to TRBJ2-1; D uncertain. Trimming stripped 1 base from V and 9 bases from J, with 7 bases between. This CDR3 spans 12 amino acids. CDR1 SGHTA and CDR2 FQGTGA come from the germline V gene. The chain's CDR3 is CASSLNLIEQFF. The CDR3 coding sequence is TGTGCCAGCAGCTTAAACCTAATTGAGCAGTTCTTC.

This clonotype was observed at least ten times. The chain couples TRBV5-8 to TRBJ2-2; the D gene is possibly TRBD1 (5 bases). V dropped 1 base and J dropped 1 base, with 5 bases sitting between them. The CDR3 sequence is 14 residues long. CDR1 is SGHTS, CDR2 YDEGEE, per germline. CDR3 sequence reads: CASSLTGNTGELFF. The CDR3 DNA sequence: TGTGCCAGCAGCTTGACAGGGAACACCGGGGAGCTGTTTTTT.

This clonotype is a singleton in its sample. The chain recombines TRBV6-2 or TRBV6-3 with TRBJ2-1; 7 nucleotides match TRBD1. Trimming at V came to 6 bases and at J to 1 base, leaving 6 bases not matched to a gene. This CDR3 comprises 15 residues. The V gene's germline CDR1 is MNHEY and CDR2 SVGEGT. The CDR3 sequence is CASRAGTVSYNEQFF. The CDR3 nucleotides are TGTGCCAGCAGGGCCGGGACAGTTTCCTACAATGAGCAGTTCTTC.

This clonotype was picked up many times. The chain has TRBV20-1 and TRBJ2-7; 7 nucleotides align to TRBD1. Germline V gene sequence: CDR1 DFQATT, CDR2 SNEGSKA (reference sequence). CDR3 length: 15 residues. The V gene end was trimmed by 0 bases and the J gene end by 3 bases; junction bases not matched to a gene: 8. CDR3 region: CSARDVWTGVYEQYF. For the CDR3, the DNA is TGCAGTGCTAGAGACGTTTGGACAGGCGTCTACGAGCAGTACTTC.

The rearrangement joins TRBV4-1 to TRBJ2-5; possible D gene TRBD2, 5 bases. V lost 3 bases and J lost 5, with 13 bases in between. This CDR3 has 14 amino acids. The germline CDR1 and CDR2 sequences are MGHRA and YSYEKL. This CDR3 is CASSHSGWRETQYF. The DNA of the CDR3 is TGCGCCAGCAGCCACTCGGGGTGGCGGGAGACCCAGTACTTC.

V is TRBV2 and J is TRBJ2-1; D is undetermined. This CDR3 spans 17 amino acids. V gave up 0 bases and J gave up 5 bases, with 17 bases separating them. The germline gives CDR1 SNHLY, CDR2 FYNNEI. CDR3 bases: TGTGCCAGCAGTGAAGCGTGGCTAGTAGGGCCGAACAATGAGCAGTTCTTC. Its translation: CASSEAWLVGPNNEQFF.

CDR3 nucleotides: TGTGCCAGCAGCTTTTCCCGTCGTCAGCCCCAGCATTTT. Amino acids: CASSFSRRQPQHF. The chain couples TRBV7-2 to TRBJ1-5, with D uncertain. This CDR3 region has 13 residues. Trimming shortened V by 3 bases and J by 6 bases, and 9 bases separated the two germline ends. CDR1 and CDR2 from the germline V gene are SGHTA and FQGNSA.

V usage is TRBV12-3 or TRBV12-4 and J usage is TRBJ1-4; 7 positions match TRBD1. The CDR3 loop spans 14 amino acids. After removal of 5 bases from V and 7 bases from J, the junction contained 7 bases not matched to a gene. In DNA, the CDR3 is TGTGCCAGCAGTCGAGGGGGCGCGGGTGAAAAACTGTTTTTT. This sequence encodes CASSRGGAGEKLFF.